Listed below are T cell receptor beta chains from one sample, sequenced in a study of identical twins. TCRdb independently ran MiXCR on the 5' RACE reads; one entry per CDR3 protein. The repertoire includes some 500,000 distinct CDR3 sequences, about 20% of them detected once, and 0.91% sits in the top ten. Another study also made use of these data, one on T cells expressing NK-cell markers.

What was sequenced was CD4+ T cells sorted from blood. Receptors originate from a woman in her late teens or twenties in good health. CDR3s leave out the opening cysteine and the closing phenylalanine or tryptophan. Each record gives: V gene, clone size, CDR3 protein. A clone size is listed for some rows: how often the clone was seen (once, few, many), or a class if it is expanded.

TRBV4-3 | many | ASSQDSGPYNEQF
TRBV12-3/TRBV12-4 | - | ASSARVPGEKLF
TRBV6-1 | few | ASSEVGETEAF
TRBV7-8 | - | ASSHSIRTDTQY
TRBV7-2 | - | ASSWSTGDIQY
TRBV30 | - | AWSGGQRTGELF
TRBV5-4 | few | ASSQTSGRSDEQF
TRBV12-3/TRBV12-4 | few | ASTTGRRMRTEAF
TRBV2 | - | ASAFRDRETQY
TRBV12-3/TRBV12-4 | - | ASSFSESTDTQY
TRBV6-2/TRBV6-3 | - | ASSWSNVLT
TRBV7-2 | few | ASSTKTGWETQY
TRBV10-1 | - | ASSEQAGGNNEQF
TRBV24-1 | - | ATQAGGLRNEQF
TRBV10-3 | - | AIAGRGTDTQY
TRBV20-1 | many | SAPKSGGYEQY
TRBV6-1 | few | ASSPNAGAGGDTQY
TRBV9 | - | ASSAGLAGPYEQY
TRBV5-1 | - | ASSLAASGQGAKTQY
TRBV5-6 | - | ASSFPPTYEQY
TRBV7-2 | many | ASSLLGGETQY
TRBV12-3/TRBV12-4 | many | ASSADRPRYYEQY
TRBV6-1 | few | ASSERFVDTQY
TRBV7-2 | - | ASSSARGQPQH
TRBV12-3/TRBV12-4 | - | ASSVYYQDTEAF
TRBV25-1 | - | ASTLTSGRNEQF
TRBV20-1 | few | SAPARGDNEQF
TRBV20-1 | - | SASLAGIGEQF
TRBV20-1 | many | SASGNEKLF
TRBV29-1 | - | SVSTGFSGANVLT
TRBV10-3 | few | AISLGAGGPNEQF
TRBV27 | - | ASSFGRLYGYT
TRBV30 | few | AWSMTLNRYT
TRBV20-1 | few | SALLAGDEQF